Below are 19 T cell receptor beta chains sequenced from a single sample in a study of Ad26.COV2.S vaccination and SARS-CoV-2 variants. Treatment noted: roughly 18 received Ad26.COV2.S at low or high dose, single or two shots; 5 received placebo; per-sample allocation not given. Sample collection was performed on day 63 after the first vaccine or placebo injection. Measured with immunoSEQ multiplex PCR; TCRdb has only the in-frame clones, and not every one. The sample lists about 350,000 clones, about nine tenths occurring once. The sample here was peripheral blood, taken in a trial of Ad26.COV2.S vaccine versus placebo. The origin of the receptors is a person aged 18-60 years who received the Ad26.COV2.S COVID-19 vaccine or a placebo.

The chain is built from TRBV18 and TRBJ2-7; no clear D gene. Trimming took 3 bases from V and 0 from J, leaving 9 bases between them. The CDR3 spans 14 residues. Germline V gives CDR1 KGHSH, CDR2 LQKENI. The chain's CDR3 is CASSPSPSSYEQYF. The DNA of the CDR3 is TGTGCCAGCTCACCGTCGCCGAGCTCCTACGAGCAGTACTTC.

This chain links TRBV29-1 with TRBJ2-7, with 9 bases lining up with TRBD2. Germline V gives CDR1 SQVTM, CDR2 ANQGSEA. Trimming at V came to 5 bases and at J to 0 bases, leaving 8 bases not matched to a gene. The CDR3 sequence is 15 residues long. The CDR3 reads CSVTPGLATSYEQYF. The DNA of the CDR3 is TGCAGCGTTACCCCGGGACTAGCCACCTCCTACGAGCAGTACTTC.

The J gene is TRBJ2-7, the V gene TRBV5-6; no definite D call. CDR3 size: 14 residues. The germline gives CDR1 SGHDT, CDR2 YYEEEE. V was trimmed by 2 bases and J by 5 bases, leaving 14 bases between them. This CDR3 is CASSFPLGYNEQYF. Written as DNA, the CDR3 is TGTGCCAGCAGCTTTCCCCTGGGGTACAACGAGCAGTACTTC.

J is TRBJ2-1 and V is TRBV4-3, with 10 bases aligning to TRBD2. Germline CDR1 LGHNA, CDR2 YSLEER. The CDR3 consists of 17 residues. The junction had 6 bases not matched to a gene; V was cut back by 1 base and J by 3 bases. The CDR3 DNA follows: TGCGCCAGCAGCCAAGGGGTAGCGGGAGGTCTCTACAATGAGCAGTTCTTC. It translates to CASSQGVAGGLYNEQFF.

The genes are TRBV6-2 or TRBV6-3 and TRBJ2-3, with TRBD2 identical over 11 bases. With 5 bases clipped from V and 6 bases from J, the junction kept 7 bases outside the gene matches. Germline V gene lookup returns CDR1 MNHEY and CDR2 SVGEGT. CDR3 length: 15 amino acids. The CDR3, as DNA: TGTGCCAGCAGTCGAACTAGCGGGGGCCTGGATACGCAGTATTTT. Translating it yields CASSRTSGGLDTQYF.

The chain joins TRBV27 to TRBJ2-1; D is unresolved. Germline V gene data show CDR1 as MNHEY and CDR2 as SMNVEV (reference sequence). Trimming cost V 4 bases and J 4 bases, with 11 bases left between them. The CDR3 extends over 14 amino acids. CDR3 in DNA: TGTGCCAGCAGTTGGGATATTGGATACAATGAGCAGTTCTTC. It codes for CASSWDIGYNEQFF.

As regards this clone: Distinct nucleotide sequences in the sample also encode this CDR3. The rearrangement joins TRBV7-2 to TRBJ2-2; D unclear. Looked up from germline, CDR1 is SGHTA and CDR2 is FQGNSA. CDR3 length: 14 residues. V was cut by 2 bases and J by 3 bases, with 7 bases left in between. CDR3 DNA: TGTGCCAGCAGCTTACGAAGGGACACCGGGGAGCTGTTTTTT. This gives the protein CASSLRRDTGELFF. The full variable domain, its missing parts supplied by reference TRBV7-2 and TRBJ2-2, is GAGVSQSPSNKVTEKGKDVELRCDPISGHTALYWYRQSLGQGLEFLIYFQGNSAPDKSGLPSDRFSAERTGGSVSTLTIQRTQQEDSAVYLCASSLRRDTGELFFGEGSRLTVL.

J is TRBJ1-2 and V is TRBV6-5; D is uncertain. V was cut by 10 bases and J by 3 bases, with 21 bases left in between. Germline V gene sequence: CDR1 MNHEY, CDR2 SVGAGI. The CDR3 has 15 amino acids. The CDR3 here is CATQNSILLDYGYTF. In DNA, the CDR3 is TGTGCCACCCAAAACTCTATTTTGCTCGACTATGGCTACACCTTC.

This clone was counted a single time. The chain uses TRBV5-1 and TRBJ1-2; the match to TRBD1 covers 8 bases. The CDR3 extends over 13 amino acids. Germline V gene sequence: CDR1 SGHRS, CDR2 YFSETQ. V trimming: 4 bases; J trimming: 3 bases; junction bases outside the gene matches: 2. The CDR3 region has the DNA TGCGCCAGCAGCGTGACAGGGGACTATGGCTACACCTTC. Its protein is CASSVTGDYGYTF.

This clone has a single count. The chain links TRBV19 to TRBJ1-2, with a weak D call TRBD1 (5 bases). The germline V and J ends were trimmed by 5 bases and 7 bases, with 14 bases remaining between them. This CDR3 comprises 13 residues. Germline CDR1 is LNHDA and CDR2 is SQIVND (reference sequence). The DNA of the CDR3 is TGTGCCAGTAGTTCGGCAGGGTTAACTGGCTACACCTTC. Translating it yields CASSSAGLTGYTF. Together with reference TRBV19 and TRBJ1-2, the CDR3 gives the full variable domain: DGGITQSPKYLFRKEGQNVTLSCEQNLNHDAMYWYRQDPGQGLRLIYYSQIVNDFQKGDIAEGYSVSREKKESFPLTVTSAQKNPTAFYLCASSSAGLTGYTFGSGTRLTVV.

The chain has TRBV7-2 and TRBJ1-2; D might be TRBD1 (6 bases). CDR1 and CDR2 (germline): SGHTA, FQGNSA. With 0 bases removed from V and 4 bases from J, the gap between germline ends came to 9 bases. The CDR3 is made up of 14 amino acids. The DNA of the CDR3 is TGTGCCAGCAGCTTAGCGCTGACAGGCTATGGCTACACCTTC. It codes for CASSLALTGYGYTF.

The CDR3 protein is CASRSGTQETQYF. CDR3 coding DNA: TGTGCCAGCAGATCGGGAACTCAAGAGACCCAGTACTTC. The chain combines TRBV5-4 with TRBJ2-5; possible D gene TRBD2, 5 bases. The CDR3 has 13 residues. Trimming stripped 5 bases from V and 2 bases from J, with 10 bases between. Germline CDR1 and CDR2: SGHNT and YYREEE (reference sequence).

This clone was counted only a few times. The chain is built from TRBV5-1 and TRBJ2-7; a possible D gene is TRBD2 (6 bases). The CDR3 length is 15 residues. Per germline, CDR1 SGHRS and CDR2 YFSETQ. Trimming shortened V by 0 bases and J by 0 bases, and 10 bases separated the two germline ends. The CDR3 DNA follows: TGCGCCAGCAGCTTGGTTGGGACTGCCTCCTACGAGCAGTACTTC. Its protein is CASSLVGTASYEQYF.

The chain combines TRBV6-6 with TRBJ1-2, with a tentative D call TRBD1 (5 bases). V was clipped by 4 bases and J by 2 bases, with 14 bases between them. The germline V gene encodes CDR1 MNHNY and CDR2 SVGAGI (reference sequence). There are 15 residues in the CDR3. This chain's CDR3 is CASSWSGIDNYGYTF. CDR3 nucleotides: TGTGCCAGCAGTTGGTCAGGGATCGACAACTATGGCTACACCTTC.

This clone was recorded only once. CDR3 residues: CSVTNPGTGKETQYF. CDR3 coding DNA: TGCAGCGTTACAAACCCCGGGACAGGGAAAGAGACCCAGTACTTC. This chain links TRBV29-1 with TRBJ2-5; TRBD1 aligns across 9 bases. Trimming at V came to 5 bases and at J to 3 bases, leaving 10 bases not matched to a gene. The V gene's germline CDR1 is SQVTM and CDR2 ANQGSEA. This CDR3 is 15 amino acids long.

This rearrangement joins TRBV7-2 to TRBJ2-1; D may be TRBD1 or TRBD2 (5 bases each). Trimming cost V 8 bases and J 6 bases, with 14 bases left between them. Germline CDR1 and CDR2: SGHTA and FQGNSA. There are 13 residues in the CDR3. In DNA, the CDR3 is TGTGCCAGCTCCCCTTTGGGGGTCAATGAGCAGTTCTTC. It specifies CASSPLGVNEQFF.

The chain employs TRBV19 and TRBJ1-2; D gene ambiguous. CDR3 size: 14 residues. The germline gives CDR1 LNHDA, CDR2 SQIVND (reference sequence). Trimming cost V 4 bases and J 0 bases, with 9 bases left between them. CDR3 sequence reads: CASSTGRANYGYTF. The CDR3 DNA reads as TGTGCCAGTAGTACCGGGCGGGCTAACTATGGCTACACCTTC.

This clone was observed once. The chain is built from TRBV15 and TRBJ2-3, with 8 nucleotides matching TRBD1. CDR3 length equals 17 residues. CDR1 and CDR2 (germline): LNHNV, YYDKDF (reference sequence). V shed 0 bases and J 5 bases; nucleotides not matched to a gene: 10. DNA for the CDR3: TGTGCCACCAGCAGAGATCAGGGGGCGGGGCGGGGAGATACGCAGTATTTT. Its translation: CATSRDQGAGRGDTQYF. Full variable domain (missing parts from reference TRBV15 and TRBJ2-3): DAMVIQNPRYQVTQFGKPVTLSCSQTLNHNVMYWYQQKSSQAPKLLFHYYDKDFNNEADTPDNFQSRRPNTSFCFLDIRSPGLGDTAMYLCATSRDQGAGRGDTQYFGPGTRLTVL.

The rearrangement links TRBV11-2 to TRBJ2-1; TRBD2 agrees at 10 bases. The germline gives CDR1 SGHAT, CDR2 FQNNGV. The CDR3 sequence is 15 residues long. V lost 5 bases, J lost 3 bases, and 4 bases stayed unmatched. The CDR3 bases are TGTGCCAGCAGCCCCGGGACTAGCGTCTACAATGAGCAGTTCTTC. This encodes CASSPGTSVYNEQFF.